This T cell receptor (beta chain) stems from a study of blood T cell repertoires in COVID-19. At the level of the study: Samples of COVID-19 (acute and convalescent) were obtained from the United States, Italy and Spain.

Trimming removed 5 bases at V and 3 bases at J, with 8 bases between. This CDR3 is 12 amino acids long. Clones were sequenced by immunoSEQ multiplex PCR, and TCRdb holds only the in-frame ones, with some missing. Of approximately 260,000 clones listed, approximately 84% are singletons. This TCR was sampled from a man aged 50 or older who had recovered from COVID-19. Sequencing was carried out using PBMCs or T cells enriched from blood (not recorded which). V usage is TRBV12-3 or TRBV12-4 and J usage is TRBJ2-7; D is uncertain. The CDR3, as DNA: TGTGCCAGCAGTCGTGACAACTACGAGCAGTACTTC. Translation gives CASSRDNYEQYF.